This TCR beta chain was observed in a study of T cells after yellow fever vaccination. Germline CDR1 is MNHEY and CDR2 is SMNVEV (reference sequence). This CDR3 spans 14 amino acids. Trimming left V 2 bases short and J 3 bases short, with 10 bases between. It was through 5'RACE template switching that TCR cDNA was made, with a universal primer site and UMIs added. TCRdb processed the 5' RACE reads anew with MiXCR; each CDR3 protein has one entry. The table lists about 330,000 distinct CDR3 sequences, approximately 8% of them singletons. This clonotype has just a few counts. V is TRBV27 and J is TRBJ1-1; D is undetermined. The specimen comprised PBMCs, sampled 35 to 50 days after the first yellow fever vaccination. The sequence was collected from a man younger than 30 who received the YFV17D yellow fever vaccine. CDR3 protein: CASSLRDGDTEAFF. CDR3 DNA: TGTGCCAGCAGTTTACGGGATGGCGACACTGAAGCTTTCTTT.